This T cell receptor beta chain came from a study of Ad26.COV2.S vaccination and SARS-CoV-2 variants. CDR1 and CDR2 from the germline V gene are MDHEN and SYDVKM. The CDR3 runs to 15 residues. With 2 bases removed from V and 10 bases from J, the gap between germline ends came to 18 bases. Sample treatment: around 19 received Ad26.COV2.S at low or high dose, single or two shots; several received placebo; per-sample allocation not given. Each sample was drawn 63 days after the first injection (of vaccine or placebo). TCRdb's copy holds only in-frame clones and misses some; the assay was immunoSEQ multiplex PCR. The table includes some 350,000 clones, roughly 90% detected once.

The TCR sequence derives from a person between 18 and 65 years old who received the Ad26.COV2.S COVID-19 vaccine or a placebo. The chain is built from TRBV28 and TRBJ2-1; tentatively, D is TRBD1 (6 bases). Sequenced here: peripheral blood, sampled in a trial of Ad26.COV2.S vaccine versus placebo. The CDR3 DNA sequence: TGTGCCAGCAGTTTAGGGGGCTTGCCGACCGGCGAGCAGTTCTTC. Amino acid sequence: CASSLGGLPTGEQFF.